What follows describes a single T cell receptor (beta chain). Its matching antigen is unknown. As the template, RNA transcripts were used to amplify TCR beta CDR3 regions. HTBI-primed first-round RT-PCR preceded second-round multiplex PCR. TCRdb redid the calling of the multiplex PCR reads with MiXCR, one entry per CDR3 protein. This sample has around 600,000 distinct CDR3 sequences; approximately 39% occur once, and the top ten carry about 3.3%. This entry is derived from a study of Graves' ophthalmopathy and Graves' hyperthyroidism. In the study overall: Upon initial diagnosis and before any treatment, peripheral blood was collected.

The CDR3 contains 16 residues. Germline-derived CDR1 and CDR2 are LNHDA and SQIVND (reference sequence). V was pared by 1 base and J by 2 bases, with 15 bases between. Ophthalmopathy was moderately-to-severely active, CAS at least 3, NOSPECS at least 4, lasting under 3 months. Overall study results and limits: From stable hyperthyroidism, ophthalmopathy was separated by a 13-signature model with 87.88% sensitivity and less than 82% specificity. Blood also held most thyroid clonotypes expanded above 0.001 frequency.

The TCR comes from an adult man with Graves' ophthalmopathy. Sequenced sample: peripheral blood. The chain joins TRBV19 to TRBJ2-7, with D possibly matching TRBD1 (7 bases). CDR3 region: CASSIGTGEVPYEQYF. DNA for the CDR3: TGTGCCAGTAGTATAGGCACAGGGGAGGTCCCCTACGAGCAGTACTTC.